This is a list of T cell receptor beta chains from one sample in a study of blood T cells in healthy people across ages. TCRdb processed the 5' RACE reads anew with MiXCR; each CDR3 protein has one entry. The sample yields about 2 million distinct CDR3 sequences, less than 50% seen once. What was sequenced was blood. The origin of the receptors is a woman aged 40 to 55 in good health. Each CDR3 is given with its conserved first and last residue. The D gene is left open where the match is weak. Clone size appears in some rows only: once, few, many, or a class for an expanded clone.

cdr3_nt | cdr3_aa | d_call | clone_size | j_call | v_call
TGTGCCGGCAGTCCCAGGGCGCAGGGGGAGGCAAATGAGCAGTACTTC | CAGSPRAQGEANEQYF | NA | NA | TRBJ2-5 | TRBV6-2/TRBV6-3
TGTGCCAGCAGCGTACACGGCGGGACCCTCCAAGAGACCCAGTACTTC | CASSVHGGTLQETQYF | NA | few | TRBJ2-5 | TRBV9
TGTGCCAGCAGCCACCTACTCAAAACTAGCGGGGGGACCTACGAGCAGTACTTC | CASSHLLKTSGGTYEQYF | TRBD2 | NA | TRBJ2-7 | TRBV11-2
TGTGCCAGCAGTTTATCGTCTCTCCAGTGGAATGAGCAGTTCTTC | CASSLSSLQWNEQFF | NA | few | TRBJ2-1 | TRBV27
TGTGCCAGCAGCCGAGGAGTGACGAATGAGCAGTACTTC | CASSRGVTNEQYF | NA | few | TRBJ2-5 | TRBV7-2
TGTGCCAGCAGTTTACGCCGGATTAATGAAAAACTGTTTTTT | CASSLRRINEKLFF | NA | NA | TRBJ1-4 | TRBV27
TGTGCCAGCAGTGGCCCCCCGGCTCCTTACGAGCAGTACTTC | CASSGPPAPYEQYF | NA | NA | TRBJ2-7 | TRBV6-1
TGTGCCAGCAGCCTGGGACAGTCAAGGTACGAGCAGTACTTC | CASSLGQSRYEQYF | TRBD1 | few | TRBJ2-7 | TRBV3-1
TGCGCCAGCAGCCAAGATCCTCAGGGACAGCATCCCTACGAGCAGTACTTC | CASSQDPQGQHPYEQYF | TRBD1 | NA | TRBJ2-7 | TRBV4-1
TGTGCCAGCAGCTTGACGCTGAACACTGAAGCTTTCTTT | CASSLTLNTEAFF | NA | many | TRBJ1-1 | TRBV7-3
TGTGCCAGCAGAGAACAGGGCGGGAAGAGCGAGCAGTACTTC | CASREQGGKSEQYF | NA | NA | TRBJ2-7 | TRBV28
TGCGCCAGCAGCTTAGGACTAGCGGGGGGGATTGATGAGCAGTTCTTC | CASSLGLAGGIDEQFF | TRBD2 | NA | TRBJ2-1 | TRBV5-1
TGCAGTGCTAGAGTTACAGGGGTTCAGCCCCAGCATTTT | CSARVTGVQPQHF | TRBD1 | NA | TRBJ1-5 | TRBV20-1
TGTGCCAGCAGCACGGGTAGCGGGGGGCCCTGGGATACGCAGTATTTT | CASSTGSGGPWDTQYF | TRBD2 | NA | TRBJ2-3 | TRBV12-3/TRBV12-4
TGTGCCAGCAGCTTAGGAATGAACAATCAGCCCCAGCATTTT | CASSLGMNNQPQHF | NA | NA | TRBJ1-5 | TRBV7-2
TGTGCCAGCAGCTGGGCAGGGGGGGGCGAGCAGTACTTC | CASSWAGGGEQYF | NA | NA | TRBJ2-7 | TRBV7-2
TGTGCCAGCAGTAACCAGGGTGGGAAGACCCAGTACTTC | CASSNQGGKTQYF | NA | few | TRBJ2-5 | TRBV6-2/TRBV6-3
TGTGCCAGCAAACGGGAGGGAGAATACAATGAGCAGTTCTTC | CASKREGEYNEQFF | TRBD2 | NA | TRBJ2-1 | TRBV2
TGCGCCAGCAGCCATACGAGAGGGCGGGGAAACTACAATGAGCAGTTCTTC | CASSHTRGRGNYNEQFF | NA | NA | TRBJ2-1 | TRBV4-1
TGTGCCAGCAGTTACCAGGCCACCGGGGTGGGCGGCTACACCTTC | CASSYQATGVGGYTF | NA | NA | TRBJ1-2 | TRBV6-5
TGTGCCAGCAGCACCCCGACGGAGACCCAGTACTTC | CASSTPTETQYF | NA | few | TRBJ2-5 | TRBV7-2
TGTGCCAGCAGTCCAACACCCGGACAGGCGCAGCGCTATGGCTACACCTTC | CASSPTPGQAQRYGYTF | TRBD1 | NA | TRBJ1-2 | TRBV27
TGCGCCAGCAGCCAAGAGTTCCCGGGACAGGGTTTTAGCACAGATACGCAGTATTTT | CASSQEFPGQGFSTDTQYF | TRBD1 | few | TRBJ2-3 | TRBV4-1
TGTGCCAGCAGTTTAACCACGGGGGATACGCAGTATTTT | CASSLTTGDTQYF | NA | NA | TRBJ2-3 | TRBV28
TGCGCCAGCAGCTTAAACCGGGACAAATACAAAGAGACCCAGTACTTC | CASSLNRDKYKETQYF | NA | few | TRBJ2-5 | TRBV5-1
TGCAGTGCTACAGGAGGGACAGACTACTCCTACGAGCAGTACTTC | CSATGGTDYSYEQYF | NA | few | TRBJ2-7 | TRBV20-1
TGTGCCAGCAGCTTAGGAGCGGGACAGGACTACGAGCAGTACTTC | CASSLGAGQDYEQYF | NA | NA | TRBJ2-7 | TRBV11-2
TGTGCCAGCAGTTCCAGGGGTGCAAGCTCCTACAATGAGCAGTTCTTC | CASSSRGASSYNEQFF | NA | NA | TRBJ2-1 | TRBV6-2/TRBV6-3
TGTGCCAGCAGCTTATCTAGCGGGGGTCGGGGAGAGACCCAGTACTTC | CASSLSSGGRGETQYF | TRBD2 | NA | TRBJ2-5 | TRBV7-2
TGTGCCAGCAGTCGTAGACTAGCGGGGGGAGCCGATGAGCAGTTCTTC | CASSRRLAGGADEQFF | TRBD2 | NA | TRBJ2-1 | TRBV7-2
TGTGCCAGCAGGGGGATTGGGACAGCCTACGAGCAGTACTTC | CASRGIGTAYEQYF | TRBD1 | NA | TRBJ2-7 | TRBV6-2/TRBV6-3
TGTGCCAGCAGCGTAGGAAAGAGTTCCTACGAGCAGTACTTC | CASSVGKSSYEQYF | NA | NA | TRBJ2-7 | TRBV9
TGTGCCAGCAGCCAAGAGACGGACAGAAGTACAAACTACGAGCAGTACTTC | CASSQETDRSTNYEQYF | NA | NA | TRBJ2-7 | TRBV3-1
TGTGCCAGCAGTGTCCGGGAGGGCGGACAGCCCCAGCATTTT | CASSVREGGQPQHF | NA | few | TRBJ1-5 | TRBV6-1
TGTGCCATCTCAGGGGGATGGTCAGATACGCAGTATTTT | CAISGGWSDTQYF | TRBD1 | NA | TRBJ2-3 | TRBV6-2/TRBV6-3
TGCGCCAGCAGCCAAGAACAGGGGGGCACAGATACGCAGTATTTT | CASSQEQGGTDTQYF | TRBD1 | NA | TRBJ2-3 | TRBV4-3
TGCAGCGTTGAAATCGAGCTACACTACAATGAGCAGTTCTTC | CSVEIELHYNEQFF | NA | few | TRBJ2-1 | TRBV29-1
TGTGCCAGCAGCTTAACGGGGGGCCTAATCCAAGAGACCCAGTACTTC | CASSLTGGLIQETQYF | NA | few | TRBJ2-5 | TRBV7-6
TGTGCCAGCAGTGGGGCAGGGGGCAGGGGCTACACCTTC | CASSGAGGRGYTF | TRBD1 | NA | TRBJ1-2 | TRBV12-3/TRBV12-4
TGTGCCAGCAGCTTTGAAATGGGTCCCTACAATGAGCAGTTCTTC | CASSFEMGPYNEQFF | NA | NA | TRBJ2-1 | TRBV28